A single sample is the source of the 11 T cell receptor beta chains below, sequenced in a study of blood T cells in healthy people across ages. A second roughly 6 to 12 cycle PCR used barcoded and J-beta primers. Using its own MiXCR run on the 5' RACE reads, TCRdb lists one record per CDR3 protein. The repertoire holds around 2 million distinct CDR3 sequences, with approximately 39% as singletons. The sequencing input was blood. These receptors originate from a human donor in good health.

This clonotype was observed a handful of times. The chain joins TRBV7-3 to TRBJ1-2; D is uncertain. The CDR3 has 15 residues. Trimming cost V 5 bases and J 6 bases, with 19 bases left between them. The germline CDR1 and CDR2 sequences are SGHTA and FQGTGA. The CDR3 is CASSPSPTFTDGYTF. The CDR3 DNA is TGTGCCAGCAGCCCCTCCCCGACATTCACGGATGGCTACACCTTC.

V gene TRBV6-6 combines with J gene TRBJ1-2; D unclear. Germline V gene lookup returns CDR1 MNHNY and CDR2 SVGAGI (reference sequence). CDR3 length equals 14 residues. The V end lost 8 bases, the J end lost 4 bases, and 17 bases lay between the germline ends. CDR3 sequence: CASVSGGTIYGYTF. Written as DNA, the CDR3 is TGTGCCAGCGTCTCGGGCGGAACGATCTATGGCTACACCTTC.

Regarding this clonotype: At one of its ends the junction is not consistent with the germline gene, which may arise from a read error. The gene calls are TRBV3-1 and TRBJ2-5; D is possibly TRBD1 (5 bases). Matching the DNA end better, TRBJ2-7 makes the J call doubtful. Germline CDR1 is LGHDT and CDR2 is YNNKEL (reference sequence). CDR3 length: 13 residues. CDR3 protein: CASSTGSSHEQYF. CDR3 DNA: TGTGCCAGCAGCACAGGTAGCTCCCACGAGCAGTACTTC.

The rearrangement joins TRBV9 to TRBJ1-1; no reliable D call. The CDR3 spans 14 residues. V shed 1 base and J shed 3 bases, with 10 bases lying between them. CDR1 is SGDLS, CDR2 YYNGEE, per germline. The CDR3 bases are TGTGCCAGCAGCGTACGGATAGATGACACTGAAGCTTTCTTT. Translated: CASSVRIDDTEAFF.

The rearrangement links TRBV20-1 to TRBJ2-5; 7 bases are a match to TRBD2. The CDR3 covers 14 residues. The germline V gene has CDR1 DFQATT and CDR2 SNEGSKA (reference sequence). The V segment lost 4 bases and the J segment 2 bases; nucleotides outside the gene matches: 7. The CDR3 DNA is TGCAGTGCTATCCTACTAGCGTATCAAGAGACCCAGTACTTC. It is translated as CSAILLAYQETQYF.

This clonotype was seen many times. The chain recombines TRBV20-1 with TRBJ2-3; D uncertain. CDR1 and CDR2 from the germline V gene are DFQATT and SNEGSKA (reference sequence). The V end lost 3 bases, the J end lost 4 bases, and 14 bases lay between the germline ends. The CDR3 sequence is 14 residues long. The CDR3 loop reads CSARGRTHADTQYF. CDR3 sequence (DNA): TGCAGTGCTAGGGGCAGGACCCACGCAGATACGCAGTATTTT.

This clonotype has more than one count but fewer than ten. J is TRBJ2-7 and V is TRBV7-2; TRBD2 agrees at 8 bases. V was clipped by 4 bases and J by 6 bases; unmatched bases: 20. The CDR3 runs 18 residues. Germline V gene sequence: CDR1 SGHTA, CDR2 FQGNSA. The CDR3 loop reads CASSSNPIGRASLSEQYF. For the CDR3, the DNA is TGTGCCAGCAGCTCAAACCCGATCGGGAGGGCATCCCTCTCCGAGCAGTACTTC. Variable domain in full (rest from reference TRBV7-2 and TRBJ2-7): GAGVSQSPSNKVTEKGKDVELRCDPISGHTALYWYRQSLGQGLEFLIYFQGNSAPDKSGLPSDRFSAERTGGSVSTLTIQRTQQEDSAVYLCASSSNPIGRASLSEQYFGPGTRLTVT.

This clonotype has just a few counts. The chain couples TRBV7-8 to TRBJ2-7, with D uncertain. The CDR3 covers 19 residues. Deletions cut 6 bases from V and 3 bases from J, with 30 bases between. Germline CDR1 SGHVS, CDR2 FQNEAQ. CDR3 nucleotide sequence: TGTGCCAGCAGGTTACTCCGGTTCAACCAAGACCCCTCGCACTACGAGCAGTACTTC. Amino acids: CASRLLRFNQDPSHYEQYF.

This clonotype has a count of ten or more. The chain is built from TRBV12-3 or TRBV12-4 and TRBJ2-1; tentatively, D is TRBD1 (6 bases). This CDR3 is 13 amino acids long. V dropped 1 base and J dropped 8 bases, with 9 bases sitting between them. In nucleotides, the CDR3 is TGTGCCAGCAGTTTAGGCAGGGGCTATGAGCAGTTCTTC. Its translation: CASSLGRGYEQFF.

The chain links TRBV20-1 to TRBJ1-4; 9 bases are shared with TRBD1. CDR3 size: 12 residues. Per germline, CDR1 DFQATT and CDR2 SNEGSKA (reference sequence). CDR3 sequence reads: CSYRDRDEKLFF. CDR3 DNA sequence: TGCAGCTACCGGGACAGGGATGAAAAACTGTTTTTT.

This sequence joins TRBV20-1 and TRBJ1-5; D might be TRBD1 (5 bases). The length of the CDR3 is 14 residues. CDR1 is DFQATT, CDR2 SNEGSKA, per germline (reference sequence). Deletions cut 3 bases from V and 4 bases from J, with 13 bases between. CDR3 sequence (DNA): TGCAGTGCTAGGGTAGGGGCCCTTAATCAGCCCCAGCATTTT. Translation gives CSARVGALNQPQHF.